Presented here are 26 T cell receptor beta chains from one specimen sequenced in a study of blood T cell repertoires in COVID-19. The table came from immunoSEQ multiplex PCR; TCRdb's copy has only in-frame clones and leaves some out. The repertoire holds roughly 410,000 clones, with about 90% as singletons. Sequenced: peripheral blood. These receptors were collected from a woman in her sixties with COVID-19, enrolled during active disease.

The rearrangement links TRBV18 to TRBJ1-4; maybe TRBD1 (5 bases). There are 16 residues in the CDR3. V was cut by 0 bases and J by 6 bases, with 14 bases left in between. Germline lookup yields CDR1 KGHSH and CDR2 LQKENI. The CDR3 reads CASSPPRRGLDEKLFF. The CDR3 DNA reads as TGTGCCAGCTCACCACCCAGGCGGGGCCTTGATGAAAAACTGTTTTTT.

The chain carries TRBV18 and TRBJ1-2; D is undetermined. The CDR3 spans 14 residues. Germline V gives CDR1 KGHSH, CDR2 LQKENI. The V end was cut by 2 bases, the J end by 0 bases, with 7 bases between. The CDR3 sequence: CASSPRRANYGYTF. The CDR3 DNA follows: TGTGCCAGCTCACCAAGACGGGCTAACTATGGCTACACCTTC.

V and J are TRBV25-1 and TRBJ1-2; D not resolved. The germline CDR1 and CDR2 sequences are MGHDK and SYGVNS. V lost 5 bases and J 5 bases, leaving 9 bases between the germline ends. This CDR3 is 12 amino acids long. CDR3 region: CASSQETYGYTF. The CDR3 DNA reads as TGTGCCAGCAGTCAGGAAACATATGGCTACACCTTC.

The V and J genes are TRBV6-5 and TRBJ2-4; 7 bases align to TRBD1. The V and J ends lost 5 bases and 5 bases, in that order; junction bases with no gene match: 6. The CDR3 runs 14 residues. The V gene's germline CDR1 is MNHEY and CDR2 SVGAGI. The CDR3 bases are TGTGCCAGCAGTCCTGCCGGGACAGAAAACATTCAGTACTTC. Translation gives CASSPAGTENIQYF.

Written as DNA, the CDR3 is TGTGCCAGCGCCCCAGGGGTTACCAAAAACATTCAGTACTTC. It translates to CASAPGVTKNIQYF. The chain recombines TRBV7-6 with TRBJ2-4; the D gene is possibly TRBD1 (6 bases). This CDR3 is built from 14 residues. Looked up from germline, CDR1 is SGHVS and CDR2 is FNYEAQ. The V and J ends lost 8 bases and 2 bases respectively, with 13 bases between them.

The CDR3 bases are TGTGCCAGCAGCACAGTCATGAACACTGAAGCTTTCTTT. It encodes CASSTVMNTEAFF. This rearrangement joins TRBV13 to TRBJ1-1; unclear D gene. CDR3 size: 13 residues. Germline V gives CDR1 PRHDT, CDR2 FYEKMQ (reference sequence). With 5 bases removed from V and 0 bases from J, the gap between germline ends came to 7 bases.

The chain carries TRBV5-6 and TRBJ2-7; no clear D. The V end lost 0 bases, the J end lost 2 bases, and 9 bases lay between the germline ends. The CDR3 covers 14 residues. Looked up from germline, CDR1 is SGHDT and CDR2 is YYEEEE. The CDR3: CASSLGLPTYEQYF. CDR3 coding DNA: TGTGCCAGCAGCTTGGGCCTACCAACCTACGAGCAGTACTTC. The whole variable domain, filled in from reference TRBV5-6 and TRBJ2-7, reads DAGVTQSPTHLIKTRGQQVTLRCSPKSGHDTVSWYQQALGQGPQFIFQYYEEEERQRGNFPDRFSGHQFPNYSSELNVNALLLGDSALYLCASSLGLPTYEQYFGPGTRLTVT.

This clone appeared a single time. CDR3 sequence: CSVEGTSTDTQYF. In DNA form, the CDR3 reads TGCAGCGTTGAAGGGACTTCCACAGATACGCAGTATTTT. The gene calls are TRBV29-1 and TRBJ2-3, with D maybe TRBD2 (5 bases). This CDR3 has 13 amino acids. Between the trimmed V and J ends, which lost 1 base and 2 bases, there was a span of 7 bases. Per the germline V gene, CDR1 is SQVTM and CDR2 is ANQGSEA.

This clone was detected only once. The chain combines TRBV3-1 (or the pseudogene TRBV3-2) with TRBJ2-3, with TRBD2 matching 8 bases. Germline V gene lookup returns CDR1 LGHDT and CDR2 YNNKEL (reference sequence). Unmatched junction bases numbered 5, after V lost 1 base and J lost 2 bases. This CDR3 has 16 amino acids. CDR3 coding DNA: TGTGCCAGCAGCCAAGCGGGGCGGGGGGCCACAGATACGCAGTATTTT. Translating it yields CASSQAGRGATDTQYF.

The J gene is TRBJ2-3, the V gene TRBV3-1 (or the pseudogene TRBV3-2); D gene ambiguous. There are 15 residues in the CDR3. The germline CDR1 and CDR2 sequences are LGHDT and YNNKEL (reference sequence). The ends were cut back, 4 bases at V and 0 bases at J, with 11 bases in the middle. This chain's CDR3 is CASSPSTRSTDTQYF. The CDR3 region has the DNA TGTGCCAGCAGCCCCTCAACAAGAAGCACAGATACGCAGTATTTT.

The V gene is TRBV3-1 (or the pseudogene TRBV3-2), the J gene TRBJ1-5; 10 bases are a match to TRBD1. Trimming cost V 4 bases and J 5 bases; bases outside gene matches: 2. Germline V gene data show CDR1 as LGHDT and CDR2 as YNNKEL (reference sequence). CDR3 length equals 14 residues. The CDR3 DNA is TGTGCCAGCAGCCTCGGGACAGGGGATCAGCCCCAGCATTTT. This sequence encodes CASSLGTGDQPQHF.

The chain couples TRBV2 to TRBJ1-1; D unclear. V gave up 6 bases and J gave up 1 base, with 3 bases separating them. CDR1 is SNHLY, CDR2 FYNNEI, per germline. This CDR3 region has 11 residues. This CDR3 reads CASRANTEAFF. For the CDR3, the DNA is TGTGCCAGCAGGGCGAACACTGAAGCTTTCTTT. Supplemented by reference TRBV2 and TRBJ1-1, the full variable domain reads EPEVTQTPSHQVTQMGQEVILRCVPISNHLYFYWYRQILGQKVEFLVSFYNNEISEKSEIFDDQFSVERPDGSNFTLKIRSTKLEDSAMYFCASRANTEAFFGQGTRLTVV.

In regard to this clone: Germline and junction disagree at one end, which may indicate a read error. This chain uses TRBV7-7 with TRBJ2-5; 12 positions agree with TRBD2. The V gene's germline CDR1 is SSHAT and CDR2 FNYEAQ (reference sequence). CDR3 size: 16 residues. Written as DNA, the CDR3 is TGTGCTAGCAGCTTTCAGCTAGCGGGGGGGCGAGAGACCCAGTACTTC. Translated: CASSFQLAGGRETQYF.

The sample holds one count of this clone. CDR3 bases: TGTGCCAGCAGCTCTGACATTAACACTGAAGCTTTCTTT. Translation: CASSSDINTEAFF. V and J are TRBV7-9 and TRBJ1-1; D is ambiguous. Germline CDR1 SEHNR, CDR2 FQNEAQ (reference sequence). The V end lost 4 bases, the J end lost 2 bases, and 8 bases lay between the germline ends. The CDR3 length is 13 residues. Supplemented by reference TRBV7-9 and TRBJ1-1, the full variable domain reads DTGVSQNPRHKITKRGQNVTFRCDPISEHNRLYWYRQTLGQGPEFLTYFQNEAQLEKSRLLSDRFSAERPKGSFSTLEIQRTEQGDSAMYLCASSSDINTEAFFGQGTRLTVV.

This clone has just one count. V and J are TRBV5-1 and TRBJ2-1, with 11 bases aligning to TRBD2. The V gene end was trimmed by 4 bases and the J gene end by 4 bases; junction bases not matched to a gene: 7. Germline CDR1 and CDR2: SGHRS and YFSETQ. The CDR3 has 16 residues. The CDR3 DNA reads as TGCGCCAGCAGCCGCCTCGGGACTAGCGGATACAATGAGCAGTTCTTC. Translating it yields CASSRLGTSGYNEQFF.

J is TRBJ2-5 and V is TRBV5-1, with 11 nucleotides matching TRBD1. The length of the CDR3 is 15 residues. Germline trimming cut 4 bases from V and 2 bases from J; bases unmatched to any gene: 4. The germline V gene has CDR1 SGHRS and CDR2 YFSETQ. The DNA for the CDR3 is TGCGCCAGCAGCCCCGGGACAGGGGGGCAAGAGACCCAGTACTTC. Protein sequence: CASSPGTGGQETQYF.

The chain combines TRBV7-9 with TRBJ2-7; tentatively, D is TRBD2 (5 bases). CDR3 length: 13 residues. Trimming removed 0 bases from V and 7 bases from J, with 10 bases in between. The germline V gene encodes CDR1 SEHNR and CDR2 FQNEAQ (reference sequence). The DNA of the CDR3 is TGTGCCAGCAGCTTAGCGGCGGGTGGGGAGCAGTACTTC. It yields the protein CASSLAAGGEQYF.

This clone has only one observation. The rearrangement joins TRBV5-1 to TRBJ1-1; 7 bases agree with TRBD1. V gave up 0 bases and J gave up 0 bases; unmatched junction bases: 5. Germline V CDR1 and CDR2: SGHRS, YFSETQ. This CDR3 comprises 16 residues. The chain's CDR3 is CASSLAGQTMNTEAFF. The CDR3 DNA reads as TGCGCCAGCAGCTTGGCGGGACAGACCATGAACACTGAAGCTTTCTTT.

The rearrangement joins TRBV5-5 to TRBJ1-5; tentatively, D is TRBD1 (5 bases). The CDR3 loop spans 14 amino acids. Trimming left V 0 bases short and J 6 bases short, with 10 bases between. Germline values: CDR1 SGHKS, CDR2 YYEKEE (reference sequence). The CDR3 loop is CASSLVQGGQPQHF. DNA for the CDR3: TGTGCCAGCAGCTTGGTGCAGGGAGGTCAGCCCCAGCATTTT.

CDR3 nucleotide sequence: TGTGCCAGCAGGACCCGGGTTTTGGGGGGGGGCCTCAACAATGAGCAGTTCTTC. Translated: CASRTRVLGGGLNNEQFF. The chain combines TRBV2 with TRBJ2-1; D is possibly TRBD2 (7 bases). The CDR3 length is 18 residues. V lost 6 bases, J lost 5 bases, and 26 bases lay in between. CDR1 SNHLY and CDR2 FYNNEI come from the germline V gene.

CDR3 in DNA: TGTGCCAGCAGCTTGGACAGGAGGGGCAACATTCAGTACTTC. This encodes CASSLDRRGNIQYF. The chain uses TRBV5-4 and TRBJ2-4; perhaps TRBD2 as D (6 bases). Per the germline V gene, CDR1 is SGHNT and CDR2 is YYREEE (reference sequence). CDR3 length: 14 residues. Trimming took off 0 bases at V and 7 bases at J, with 11 bases between the two ends.

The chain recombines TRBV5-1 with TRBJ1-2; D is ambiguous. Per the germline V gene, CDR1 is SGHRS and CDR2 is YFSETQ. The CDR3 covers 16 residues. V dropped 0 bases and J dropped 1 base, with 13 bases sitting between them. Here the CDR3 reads CASSLAVTYYNYGYTF. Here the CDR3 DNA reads TGCGCCAGCAGCTTGGCCGTCACATATTATAACTATGGCTACACCTTC. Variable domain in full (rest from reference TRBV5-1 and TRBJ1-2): KAGVTQTPRYLIKTRGQQVTLSCSPISGHRSVSWYQQTPGQGLQFLFEYFSETQRNKGNFPGRFSGRQFSNSRSEMNVSTLELGDSALYLCASSLAVTYYNYGYTFGSGTRLTVV.

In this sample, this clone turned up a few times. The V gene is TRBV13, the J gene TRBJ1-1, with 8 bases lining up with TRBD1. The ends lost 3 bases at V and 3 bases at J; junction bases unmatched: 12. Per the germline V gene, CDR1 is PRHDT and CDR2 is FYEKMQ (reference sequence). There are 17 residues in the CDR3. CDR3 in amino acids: CASSFRDRGTFYTEAFF. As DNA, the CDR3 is TGTGCCAGCAGCTTTCGTGACAGGGGAACATTTTACACTGAAGCTTTCTTT.

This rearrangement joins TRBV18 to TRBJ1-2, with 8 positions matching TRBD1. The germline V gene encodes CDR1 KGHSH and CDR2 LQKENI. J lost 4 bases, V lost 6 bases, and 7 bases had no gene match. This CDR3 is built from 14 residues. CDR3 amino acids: CASSDLGQGYGYTF. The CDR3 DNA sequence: TGTGCCAGCTCGGACCTCGGACAGGGCTATGGCTACACCTTC.

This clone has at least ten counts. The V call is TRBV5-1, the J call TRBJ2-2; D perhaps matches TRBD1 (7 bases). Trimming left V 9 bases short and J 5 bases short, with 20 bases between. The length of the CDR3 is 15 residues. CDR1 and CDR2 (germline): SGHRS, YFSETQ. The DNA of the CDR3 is TGCGCCACCACATACGAGGGGGCGGGGACCGGGGAGCTGTTTTTT. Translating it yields CATTYEGAGTGELFF.

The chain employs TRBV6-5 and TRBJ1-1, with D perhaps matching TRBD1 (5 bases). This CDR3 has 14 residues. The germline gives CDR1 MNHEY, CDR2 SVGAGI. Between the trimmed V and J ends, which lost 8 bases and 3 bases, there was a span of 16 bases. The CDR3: CASYWQGWDTEAFF. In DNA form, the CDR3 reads TGTGCCAGCTACTGGCAGGGCTGGGACACTGAAGCTTTCTTT.